This section outlines one T cell receptor beta chain sequence together with its context. In the original workflow: Reference gene primer amplification yielded estimated nucleated cell counts. Profiled with immunoSEQ multiplex PCR; TCRdb holds only in-frame clones, not every one. The DNA gave D and trimming, while V, J and clone size come from that table. The sample carries some 140,000 clones, about 85% recorded once. The data stem from a study of blood T cell repertoires in COVID-19. Turning to the study itself: The analysed material was cDNA or gDNA that came from T cells, B-cell-depleted T cells, or PBMCs.

Seattle-derived patients entered the study during active infection and were followed longitudinally. CDR3 length: 15 amino acids. With V trimmed by 3 bases and J by 1 base, 4 bases remained unmatched. Germline V gene sequence: CDR1 LNHNV, CDR2 YYDKDF (reference sequence). The sequence was obtained from a man between 60 and 75 years old with COVID-19, enrolled during active disease. The sample comprised peripheral blood. The rearrangement links TRBV15 to TRBJ2-7; TRBD1 matches at 9 bases. CDR3 sequence: CATSRGQGGSYEQYF. In DNA, the CDR3 is TGTGCCACCAGCAGGGGACAGGGTGGTTCCTACGAGCAGTACTTC.